The clone carrying this T cell receptor beta chain was observed a handful of times. The antigen is unknown. CD8+CD4-CCR7+CD45RA+ sorting gave the naive CD8 T cells. The data stem from a study of molecular identifiers for immune sequencing clone quantification. Study findings and constraints: Clone sizes that are highly expanded could be underestimated when identical TCR molecules share a barcode. Clones above 20 RNA copies contained over 97% of effector molecules but under 1% of naive ones.

Via MiXCR, TCRdb re-called the PCR reads, giving one row per CDR3 protein. Here the sample spans approximately 500,000 distinct CDR3 sequences, about 21% being singletons. Material for sequencing was naive CD8+ T cells from blood, with Jurkat cell RNA spiked in. Subset described: FACS-sorted CD8+CD4-CCR7+CD45RA+ naive T cells. The receptor's source is a human donor in good health. Some libraries in this study had Jurkat cell RNA spiked in.

DNA for the CDR3: TGTGCCAGCAGCCCCCACGGGGACAGCAGAACCTACGAGCAGTACTTC. Residues: CASSPHGDSRTYEQYF. This chain links TRBV7-3 with TRBJ2-7; TRBD1 agrees at 7 bases. The CDR3 has 16 amino acids. Trimming removed 5 bases from V and 2 bases from J; junction bases left unmatched: 12. Germline CDR1 SGHTA, CDR2 FQGTGA.